This T cell receptor (beta chain) was observed in a study of OX40 agonist ivuxolimab in advanced cancers. Overall study findings and caveats: By week 6 at 0.1 to 3.0 mg/kg, blood CD4+ and CD8+ T cells had expanded clonally.

As to this clone: Antigen: not known.

Clones were sequenced by immunoSEQ multiplex PCR, and TCRdb holds only the in-frame ones, with some missing. The sample contains about 58,000 clones, approximately 82% of which appear only once. Looked up from germline, CDR1 is SGHTA and CDR2 is FQGNSA. V was pared by 5 bases and J by 7 bases, with 6 bases between. The CDR3 contains 11 residues. The J gene is TRBJ2-1, the V gene TRBV7-2; possible D gene TRBD2, 6 bases. The sequenced sample was CD4+ or CD8+ T cells sorted from blood, obtained in a trial of the OX40 agonist ivuxolimab. The source of this sequence is an adult with an advanced solid tumor such as melanoma, head and neck, liver or kidney cancer. The CDR3 sequence: CASSRGNEQFF. As DNA, the CDR3 is TGTGCCAGCAGCCGGGGGAATGAGCAGTTCTTC.